The clone carrying this T cell receptor beta chain occurred many times. The target antigen is unknown. It was RNA transcripts that yielded the amplified TCR beta CDR3 regions. In the first-round RT-PCR of the TCR CDR3, the HTBI primer set was used. One entry per CDR3 protein, called by TCRdb with MiXCR from the multiplex PCR reads. This sample yields 530,000 or so distinct CDR3 sequences, of which 46% are seen a single time; about 8.3% belongs to the top ten. In germline, CDR1 is MNHEY, CDR2 SMNVEV (reference sequence). The V end was cut by 5 bases, the J end by 4 bases, with 11 bases between. The CDR3 spans 13 residues. The data stem from a study of T cells in Graves' hyperthyroidism and ophthalmopathy. Study-wide points: Peripheral blood also featured most of the thyroid clonotypes expanded above 0.001.

Recently diagnosed hyperthyroidism of less than 2 months' duration affected patients aged 18 to 65. This rearrangement joins TRBV27 to TRBJ1-1; D unresolved. Material for sequencing was peripheral blood or thyroid tissue (not recorded which). This clonotype was obtained from a young woman with Graves' hyperthyroidism. The CDR3 spells CASSPSRVTEAFF. The CDR3 DNA reads as TGTGCCAGCAGTCCGAGTCGAGTCACTGAAGCTTTCTTT.